This note documents a single TCR beta chain sequence. The data originate from a study of OX40 agonist ivuxolimab in advanced cancers. TCRdb's copy holds only in-frame clones and misses some; the assay was immunoSEQ multiplex PCR. This table has about 46,000 clones, 82% appearing once. The sample consisted of CD4+ or CD8+ T cells sorted from blood, taken in a trial of the OX40 agonist ivuxolimab. The source is an adult with an advanced solid tumor such as melanoma, head and neck, liver or kidney cancer.

The CDR3 DNA follows: TGCACCAGCCGACTGGGACAGGGTGAAACGGATGCCGAGCCGTACAATGAGCAGTTCTTC. This encodes CTSRLGQGETDAEPYNEQFF. The rearrangement uses TRBV1 and TRBJ2-1; the table names TRBD1, a call not compared with the DNA. TRBV1 is given as a pseudogene. The CDR3 contains 20 residues.